The 29 T cell receptor beta chains given below trace back to one sample, sequenced in a study of blood T cells in healthy people across ages. Next came a second PCR, run for about 7 to 12 cycles, which used a sample-barcoded 5' primer along with a J-beta primer mix. TCRdb called the 5' RACE reads again in MiXCR, with one record for every CDR3 protein. Of around 1,700,000 distinct CDR3 sequences in the sample, 28% were seen once. The material sequenced was blood. These receptors were collected from a woman in her twenties or thirties in good health.

This clonotype was seen only a few times. This sequence joins TRBV3-1 and TRBJ2-4, with TRBD2 as a possible D gene (6 bases). There are 13 residues in the CDR3. Germline lookup yields CDR1 LGHDT and CDR2 YNNKEL (reference sequence). Trimming took off 4 bases at V and 8 bases at J, with 12 bases between the two ends. The CDR3 coding sequence is TGTGCCAGCAGCCCCCGGGGGAGGCACATTCAGTACTTC. It specifies CASSPRGRHIQYF.

The rearrangement uses TRBV2 and TRBJ2-5, with D uncertain. Trimming stripped 0 bases from V and 5 bases from J, with 10 bases between. The CDR3 extends over 14 amino acids. Germline V lookup: CDR1 SNHLY, CDR2 FYNNEI. The CDR3 bases are TGTGCCAGCAGTGAAGCGAAAGTGAGGGAGACCCAGTACTTC. Its protein product is CASSEAKVRETQYF.

This clonotype was counted many times. This chain links TRBV29-1 with TRBJ2-7, with 12 bases lining up with TRBD2. CDR3 length equals 16 residues. CDR1 is SQVTM and CDR2 is ANQGSEA in the germline V gene. J lost 6 bases, V lost 4 bases, and 13 bases had no gene match. This CDR3 is CSVVLNLAGGAGEQYF. The DNA for the CDR3 is TGCAGCGTTGTGCTGAATCTAGCGGGAGGGGCTGGCGAGCAGTACTTC.

The table lists this clonotype with a few counts. This rearrangement joins TRBV28 to TRBJ1-2; TRBD1 matches at 10 bases. Germline loops: CDR1 MDHEN, CDR2 SYDVKM. V was clipped by 4 bases and J by 7 bases; unmatched bases: 6. This CDR3 is 14 amino acids long. Here the CDR3 DNA reads TGTGCCAGCAGTTCCGGGGGACAGGGGCTTGGCTACACCTTC. The encoded protein is CASSSGGQGLGYTF.

A remark on this clonotype: One base away lies a much larger clone, so this may be a sequencing read error. This chain uses TRBV10-3 with TRBJ2-5, with no clear D. Germline lookup yields CDR1 ENHRY and CDR2 SYGVKD. V lost 6 bases to trimming and J lost 3 bases, with 14 bases between them. This CDR3 contains 14 residues. The CDR3 reads CAIRDQIDEETQYF. The DNA for the CDR3 is TGTGCCATCAGGGATCAAATAGATGAAGAGACCCAGTACTTC.

Only a few counts were recorded for this clonotype. This chain's CDR3 is CASSYRPVTEGRNGYTF. The DNA for the CDR3 is TGTGCCAGCAGTTACCGTCCCGTAACAGAGGGGCGGAATGGCTACACCTTC. This sequence joins TRBV6-6 and TRBJ1-2; the D gene is possibly TRBD1 (5 bases). V was shortened by 2 bases and J by 6 bases, with 22 bases between the two germline ends. CDR3 length: 17 residues. Germline V gene lookup returns CDR1 MNHNY and CDR2 SVGAGI (reference sequence).

This clonotype was seen at least ten times. The chain joins TRBV10-3 to TRBJ2-7, with 8 nucleotides matching TRBD2. J lost 5 bases, V lost 3 bases, and 6 bases had no gene match. The CDR3 runs 14 residues. Germline V gives CDR1 ENHRY, CDR2 SYGVKD. The CDR3 spells CAISDLGLGDEQYF. The CDR3 DNA reads TGTGCCATCAGTGACTTGGGACTAGGGGACGAGCAGTACTTC.

The J gene is TRBJ2-1, the V gene TRBV7-3; the D is unclear. The ends were cut back, 4 bases at V and 8 bases at J, with 18 bases in the middle. Germline CDR1 reads SGHTA; CDR2 reads FQGTGA. The CDR3 sequence is 15 residues long. In DNA, the CDR3 is TGTGCCAGCAGCTCCAAGGGTGAAGCCCCCGATGAGCAGTTCTTC. Its protein is CASSSKGEAPDEQFF.

The table lists this clonotype with many counts. The chain uses TRBV4-1 and TRBJ2-5, with 8 nucleotides matching TRBD2. The CDR3 is 13 residues long. The junction had 2 bases not matched to a gene; V was cut back by 3 bases and J by 5 bases. Germline assignment: CDR1 MGHRA and CDR2 YSYEKL. The CDR3 bases are TGCGCCAGCAGCCACCCGGGAGGGGAGACCCAGTACTTC. Translation gives CASSHPGGETQYF.

Only one count was recorded for this clonotype. V usage is TRBV5-1 and J usage is TRBJ2-7; possibly TRBD2 for D (5 bases). The CDR3 length is 13 residues. V was pared by 4 bases and J by 6 bases, with 14 bases between. Germline-derived CDR1 and CDR2 are SGHRS and YFSETQ. The CDR3 loop is CASSPGNGGEQYF. CDR3 in DNA: TGCGCCAGCAGCCCGGGTAACGGAGGCGAGCAGTACTTC.

This clonotype was detected ten times or more. V is TRBV7-9 and J is TRBJ2-1, with a tentative D call TRBD1 (6 bases). The CDR3 loop spans 15 amino acids. Germline-derived CDR1 and CDR2 are SEHNR and FQNEAQ (reference sequence). Trimming shortened V by 2 bases and J by 5 bases, and 13 bases separated the two germline ends. CDR3 in DNA: TGTGCCAGCAGCTTATCAACCCGACAGGACAATGAGCAGTTCTTC. Translation gives CASSLSTRQDNEQFF.

J is TRBJ2-1 and V is TRBV21-1; TRBD2 is taken as the D call from the table, unchecked against the DNA. TRBV21-1 is a documented pseudogene. This CDR3 is built from 15 residues. This CDR3 reads CASSKEGLGDNEQFF. As DNA, the CDR3 is TGTGCCAGCAGCAAAGAGGGACTAGGTGACAATGAGCAGTTCTTC.

As for this clonotype: Compared with germline, one end of the junction differs, possibly owing to a read error. The V and J genes are TRBV9 and TRBJ1-4; 7 bases line up with TRBD1. Germline CDR1 and CDR2: SGDLS and YYNGEE. The CDR3 sequence is 14 residues long. CDR3 in DNA: TGTGCCAGCAGCTTAGGACCAGGGGGTGAAAAACGGTTTTTT. Its protein is CASSLGPGGEKRFF.

The chain has TRBV7-2 and TRBJ2-1, with TRBD2 identical over 14 bases. J lost 3 bases, V lost 5 bases, and 6 bases had no gene match. The germline V gene encodes CDR1 SGHTA and CDR2 FQGNSA. The CDR3 sequence is 17 residues long. The CDR3 DNA reads as TGTGCCAGCAGCACCATTGGACTAGCGGGAGGCTACAATGAGCAGTTCTTC. Amino acids: CASSTIGLAGGYNEQFF. The full variable domain, its missing parts supplied by reference TRBV7-2 and TRBJ2-1, is GAGVSQSPSNKVTEKGKDVELRCDPISGHTALYWYRQSLGQGLEFLIYFQGNSAPDKSGLPSDRFSAERTGGSVSTLTIQRTQQEDSAVYLCASSTIGLAGGYNEQFFGPGTRLTVL.

This clonotype has ten or more counts. The chain is built from TRBV12-3 or TRBV12-4 and TRBJ2-7; 7 bases are a match to TRBD2. V lost 5 bases, J lost 3 bases, and 7 bases stayed unmatched. This CDR3 spans 14 amino acids. CDR3 protein: CASSPSGMRYEQYF. In nucleotides, the CDR3 is TGTGCCAGCAGTCCCAGCGGGATGCGCTACGAGCAGTACTTC.

This clonotype was picked up a small number of times. The chain uses TRBV27 and TRBJ1-5; maybe TRBD1 (5 bases). CDR3 length: 13 amino acids. The V and J ends lost 7 bases and 7 bases respectively, with 14 bases between them. CDR1 and CDR2 from the germline V gene are MNHEY and SMNVEV (reference sequence). The CDR3 spells CASTFRWGQPQHF. The CDR3 region has the DNA TGTGCCAGCACCTTTCGATGGGGCCAGCCCCAGCATTTT.

The chain uses TRBV7-2 and TRBJ2-1; TRBD2 might be the D (7 bases). This CDR3 has 18 residues. Germline V gene data show CDR1 as SGHTA and CDR2 as FQGNSA. Trimming left V 5 bases short and J 0 bases short, with 20 bases between. CDR3 residues: CASSAARGARSSYNEQFF. The CDR3 coding sequence is TGTGCCAGCAGCGCAGCCCGGGGGGCGCGGAGCTCCTACAATGAGCAGTTCTTC.

V is TRBV20-1 and J is TRBJ2-1; 13 bases map to TRBD2. Germline CDR1 and CDR2: DFQATT and SNEGSKA (reference sequence). The CDR3 spans 17 residues. The J segment lost 1 base and the V segment lost 2 bases, leaving 5 bases of the junction unmatched. The CDR3: CSARLTSGRWSYNEQFF. For the CDR3, the DNA is TGCAGTGCTAGATTGACTAGCGGGAGGTGGTCCTACAATGAGCAGTTCTTC.

This clonotype has only one observation. The chain recombines TRBV19 with TRBJ1-6; D gene uncertain. Germline CDR1 and CDR2: LNHDA and SQIVND (reference sequence). The CDR3 runs 14 residues. Trimming removed 6 bases from V and 9 bases from J, with 15 bases in between. The CDR3 nucleotides read TGTGCCAGTAGCGCTACTGCTCGAGGTTCACCCCTCCACTTT. Protein sequence: CASSATARGSPLHF.

The rearrangement uses TRBV5-4 and TRBJ2-5; D is unresolved. The CDR3 consists of 13 residues. Per the germline V gene, CDR1 is SGHNT and CDR2 is YYREEE (reference sequence). Between the trimmed V and J ends, which lost 2 bases and 3 bases, there was a span of 8 bases. This chain's CDR3 is CASSLHEEETQYF. The CDR3 nucleotides read TGTGCCAGCAGCTTACATGAAGAAGAGACCCAGTACTTC. The full variable domain, with the rest looked up from reference TRBV5-4 and TRBJ2-5, is ETGVTQSPTHLIKTRGQQVTLRCSSQSGHNTVSWYQQALGQGPQFIFQYYREEENGRGNFPPRFSGLQFPNYSSELNVNALELDDSALYLCASSLHEEETQYFGPGTRLLVL.

This clonotype occurred a few times. The V call is TRBV2, the J call TRBJ2-7; D is unresolved. The ends were cut back, 3 bases at V and 4 bases at J, with 13 bases in the middle. The CDR3 has 14 amino acids. The germline V gene has CDR1 SNHLY and CDR2 FYNNEI. CDR3 sequence reads: CASSDVGLPYEQYF. The CDR3 nucleotides read TGTGCCAGCAGTGATGTGGGCCTCCCGTACGAGCAGTACTTC. Based on the CDR3 plus reference TRBV2 and TRBJ2-7, the full variable domain is EPEVTQTPSHQVTQMGQEVILRCVPISNHLYFYWYRQILGQKVEFLVSFYNNEISEKSEIFDDQFSVERPDGSNFTLKIRSTKLEDSAMYFCASSDVGLPYEQYFGPGTRLTVT.

The chain employs TRBV12-5 and TRBJ1-3; no reliable D call. The germline gives CDR1 LGHNT, CDR2 FRNRAP. This CDR3 contains 12 residues. V lost 9 bases, J lost 3 bases, and 9 bases lay in between. The CDR3 reads CASAGFGNTIYF. CDR3 coding DNA: TGTGCTAGCGCGGGCTTTGGAAACACCATATATTTT.

About this clonotype itself: A single base separates this from a much larger clone, so it may be a read error. The chain combines TRBV5-1 with TRBJ2-1, with 9 nucleotides matching TRBD1. V lost 9 bases and J lost 4; bases outside the gene matches: 11. Germline V CDR1 and CDR2: SGHRS, YFSETQ. This CDR3 is built from 15 residues. CDR3 sequence: CANKPGTGIYNEQFF. CDR3 DNA sequence: TGCGCCAACAAACCCGGGACAGGGATTTACAATGAGCAGTTCTTC. Full variable domain (outside the CDR3, taken from reference TRBV5-1 and TRBJ2-1): KAGVTQTPRYLIKTRGQQVTLSCSPISGHRSVSWYQQTPGQGLQFLFEYFSETQRNKGNFPGRFSGRQFSNSRSEMNVSTLELGDSALYLCANKPGTGIYNEQFFGPGTRLTVL.

This clonotype was counted only a few times. V is TRBV28 and J is TRBJ1-6; D unclear. Trimming shortened V by 11 bases and J by 10 bases, and 9 bases separated the two germline ends. The length of the CDR3 is 10 residues. Germline CDR1 reads MDHEN; CDR2 reads SYDVKM. The CDR3 sequence: CAAGRSPLHF. As DNA, the CDR3 is TGTGCCGCAGGTCGATCACCCCTCCACTTT.

This clonotype was counted between two and nine times. The chain is built from TRBV6-6 and TRBJ2-5; D is unclear. From germline, CDR1 is MNHNY and CDR2 SVGAGI (reference sequence). Trimming took 2 bases from V and 5 from J, leaving 9 bases between them. This CDR3 has 13 residues. The CDR3 DNA is TGTGCCAGCAGTTACCAGAATGGGGAGACCCAGTACTTC. This sequence encodes CASSYQNGETQYF.

V and J are TRBV11-2 and TRBJ2-3; unclear D gene. Trimming removed 1 base from V and 1 base from J, with 15 bases in between. Germline V CDR1 and CDR2: SGHAT, FQNNGV. This CDR3 has 17 residues. The CDR3 bases are TGTGCCAGCAGCTTAGGCCGTAGGCTAGAGGGCACAGATACGCAGTATTTT. Translation gives CASSLGRRLEGTDTQYF.

The chain uses TRBV7-2 and TRBJ1-4; 7 positions match TRBD1. The J segment lost 9 bases and the V segment lost 3 bases, leaving 16 bases of the junction unmatched. The CDR3 covers 17 residues. Germline values: CDR1 SGHTA, CDR2 FQGNSA. CDR3 amino acids: CASSFEVGTGTEKKLFF. CDR3 DNA: TGTGCCAGCAGCTTCGAAGTAGGCACCGGGACAGAGAAAAAACTGTTTTTT.

J is TRBJ2-3 and V is TRBV24-1, with 8 positions matching TRBD1. V gave up 3 bases and J gave up 4 bases; unmatched junction bases: 11. This CDR3 is 17 amino acids long. Germline V lookup: CDR1 KGHDR, CDR2 SFDVKD. The CDR3 DNA is TGTGCCACCAGTGATCCCTCCAGGGGGCTGAATTCAGATACGCAGTATTTT. Protein product: CATSDPSRGLNSDTQYF.

The CDR3 sequence is CASSLPAGGRAYEQYF. Written as DNA, the CDR3 is TGTGCCAGCAGTTTACCCGCGGGGGGACGGGCCTACGAGCAGTACTTC. The chain recombines TRBV28 with TRBJ2-7; the match to TRBD2 covers 8 bases. Germline CDR1 and CDR2: MDHEN and SYDVKM. Trimming took 2 bases from V and 2 from J; bases not matched to a gene: 8. This CDR3 is 16 amino acids long.